The 19 T cell receptor beta chains reported below all come from one sample, sequenced in a study of beta chain features in type 1 diabetes. Study-level points and caveats: Patients with Type 1 diabetes showed moderately but significantly shorter TCRB CDR3s in all four CD4+ subsets.

These receptors are not linked to any known antigen. What was sequenced were expressed TCRB transcripts, since all of the isolated RNA had been reverse transcribed. Clones were sequenced by immunoSEQ multiplex PCR, and TCRdb holds only the in-frame ones, with some missing. This repertoire shows about 120,000 clones, roughly 17% found once; its top ten account for 2% to 3%. Sequenced: central memory CD4+ T cells from blood. The receptors shown here come from a man younger than 35 with type 1 diabetes.

The sample holds many counts of this clone. V gene TRBV7-2 combines with J gene TRBJ2-5; a weak D match, TRBD1 (6 bases). The germline V gene has CDR1 SGHTA and CDR2 FQGNSA. The CDR3 totals 12 residues. V was pared by 5 bases and J by 3 bases, with 7 bases between. The CDR3 DNA sequence: TGTGCCAGCAGCGAGGGGGAAGAGACCCAGTACTTC. Translated: CASSEGEETQYF.

The chain couples TRBV2 to TRBJ2-3, with TRBD2 matching over 11 bases. J lost 2 bases, V lost 6 bases, and 13 bases had no gene match. Per germline, CDR1 SNHLY and CDR2 FYNNEI. The CDR3 length is 18 residues. In nucleotides, the CDR3 is TGTGCCAGCAGCACTAGCGGGGGATCAACAAAATACACAGATACGCAGTATTTT. Translation gives CASSTSGGSTKYTDTQYF.

This clone was seen many times. The chain uses TRBV5-4 and TRBJ2-1; D possibly matches TRBD1 or TRBD2 (5 bases each). V shed 4 bases and J shed 8 bases, with 13 bases lying between them. This CDR3 has 13 residues. Germline assignment: CDR1 SGHNT and CDR2 YYREEE (reference sequence). The CDR3 region has the DNA TGTGCCAGCAGCCGGGACCGTGAGGATGAGCAGTTCTTC. Translating it yields CASSRDREDEQFF.

To note about this clone: This CDR3 fails to terminate in the conserved phenylalanine or tryptophan, so it likely reflects a read error. The DNA is left out, because the CDR3 cannot be placed on it with certainty; the CDR3 is given as TCRdb lists it. CDR3 loop: CAISESTQIAEI. The chain couples TRBV10-3 to TRBJ2-7; the table's D call TRBD1 went unverified against the DNA. CDR1 is ENHRY and CDR2 is SYGVKD in the germline V gene. 12 amino acids form the CDR3, both terminal residues included.

The chain recombines TRBV23-1 with TRBJ2-7, with a tentative D call TRBD2 (5 bases). TRBV23-1 is annotated as an ORF whose role is uncertain. CDR3 length: 14 amino acids. Trimming took 0 bases from V and 5 from J, leaving 11 bases between them. CDR3 residues: CASSQSDAADEQYF. Written as DNA, the CDR3 is TGCGCCAGCAGTCAATCCGACGCAGCGGACGAGCAGTACTTC.

This clone was found many times. The chain uses TRBV7-2 and TRBJ1-5; D ambiguous. The CDR3 extends over 15 amino acids. Trimming removed 4 bases from V and 0 bases from J, with 10 bases in between. Germline loops: CDR1 SGHTA, CDR2 FQGNSA. This CDR3 is CASSWAEDSNQPQHF. Here the CDR3 DNA reads TGTGCCAGCAGCTGGGCAGAGGATAGCAATCAGCCCCAGCATTTT.

The genes are TRBV2 and TRBJ2-4; 7 bases line up with TRBD1. Germline loops: CDR1 SNHLY, CDR2 FYNNEI. The CDR3 sequence is 17 residues long. J gave up 1 base and V 5 bases, and 11 bases lay outside the gene matches. This chain's CDR3 is CASSPYTRGLAKNIQYF. DNA for the CDR3: TGTGCCAGCAGTCCATACACCAGGGGGTTGGCCAAAAACATTCAGTACTTC.

Only a few counts were recorded for this clone. The chain couples TRBV30 to TRBJ2-1; D possibly corresponds to TRBD1 (6 bases). Trimming pared 2 bases from V and 4 bases from J, leaving 12 bases between. There are 14 residues in the CDR3. Germline CDR1 GTSNPN, CDR2 SVGIG (reference sequence). The CDR3 DNA sequence: TGTGCCTGGAGTCTGGGACAAGTTTACAATGAGCAGTTCTTC. Residues: CAWSLGQVYNEQFF.

This clone was counted a single time. This chain joins TRBV7-9 and TRBJ1-1; D ambiguous. Germline CDR1 SEHNR, CDR2 FQNEAQ (reference sequence). Deletions cut 5 bases from V and 1 base from J, with 11 bases between. The CDR3 loop spans 14 amino acids. The CDR3 loop reads CASSENSWNTEAFF. The CDR3 DNA is TGTGCCAGCAGCGAGAACTCTTGGAACACTGAAGCTTTCTTT.

This clone appeared a few times. The rearrangement links TRBV21-1 to TRBJ2-1. TRBV21-1 is assigned pseudogene status. The CDR3 sequence is 14 residues long. The CDR3 nucleotides read TGTGCCAGCAGCTCCCGGGACGGTTGCGATGAGCAGTTCTTC. This gives the protein CASSSRDGCDEQFF.

The CDR3 coding sequence is TGTGCCAGCAGCCCGACCCGGCGGCAGTCGAACACTGAAGCTTTCTTT. Translating it yields CASSPTRRQSNTEAFF. The rearrangement uses TRBV7-2 and TRBJ1-1; D unclear. CDR3 length: 16 amino acids. CDR1 is SGHTA and CDR2 is FQGNSA in the germline V gene. V shed 5 bases and J shed 1 base, with 17 bases lying between them.

The chain uses TRBV11-2 and TRBJ2-1, with D uncertain. V lost 3 bases and J 11 bases, leaving 11 bases between the germline ends. This CDR3 region has 12 residues. CDR1 and CDR2 (germline): SGHAT, FQNNGV. The CDR3 sequence: CASSLSTTKQFF. CDR3 bases: TGTGCCAGCAGCTTGAGCACTACAAAGCAGTTCTTC.

J is TRBJ2-2 and V is TRBV6-5; no definite D call. With 3 bases removed from V and 3 bases from J, the gap between germline ends came to 5 bases. Germline CDR1 is MNHEY and CDR2 is SVGAGI. This CDR3 spans 13 amino acids. The CDR3 protein is CASSYYDTGELFF. The CDR3 DNA sequence: TGTGCCAGCAGTTATTACGACACCGGGGAGCTGTTTTTT.

The chain employs TRBV4-3 and TRBJ2-6; D perhaps matches TRBD1 (6 bases). Germline-derived CDR1 and CDR2 are LGHNA and YSLEER. This CDR3 spans 17 amino acids. V was trimmed by 0 bases and J by 0 bases, leaving 9 bases between them. The chain's CDR3 is CASSQDNRASGANVLTF. The CDR3 DNA reads as TGCGCCAGCAGCCAAGACAACAGGGCCTCTGGGGCCAACGTCCTGACTTTC.

This clone was counted many times. The genes are TRBV30 and TRBJ2-1; 9 bases are a match to TRBD2. The V segment lost 2 bases and the J segment 10 bases; nucleotides outside the gene matches: 3. The CDR3 is 12 amino acids. The germline V gene has CDR1 GTSNPN and CDR2 SVGIG (reference sequence). CDR3 in amino acids: CAWSTLAGEQFF. The CDR3 nucleotides are TGTGCCTGGAGTACTCTAGCGGGGGAGCAGTTCTTC.

The chain uses TRBV5-1 and TRBJ1-6, with D tentatively TRBD1 (5 bases). The V gene's germline CDR1 is SGHRS and CDR2 YFSETQ. CDR3 length: 15 residues. V was pared by 0 bases and J by 7 bases, with 11 bases between. CDR3 bases: TGCGCCAGCAGCTTGGGTGGGGCAATAAATTCACCCCTCCACTTT. It translates to CASSLGGAINSPLHF.

This clone came up a few times. The junction departs from germline at one end; a sequencing error may be responsible. The chain carries TRBV10-2 and TRBJ2-1; the D is unclear. Germline V gene data show CDR1 as WSHSY and CDR2 as SAAADI. The CDR3 extends over 13 amino acids. CDR3 DNA: TGCGCCAGCAGTGAGCTTGCTAGTACTACCTTTCTCTTC. Protein sequence: CASSELASTTFLF.

This chain links TRBV4-1 with TRBJ1-4, with TRBD1 matching over 12 bases. The CDR3 runs to 18 residues. V lost 3 bases and J lost 8; bases outside the gene matches: 13. Germline CDR1 MGHRA, CDR2 YSYEKL. The CDR3 coding sequence is TGCGCCAGCAGCCAGGGTCCCGGGACAGGGGGCGTGAGGGAAAAACTGTTTTTT. Its translation: CASSQGPGTGGVREKLFF.

The chain is built from TRBV7-3 and TRBJ2-1, with 8 bases matching TRBD2. CDR3 length: 16 amino acids. V trimming: 3 bases; J trimming: 8 bases; junction bases outside the gene matches: 12. Germline CDR1 reads SGHTA; CDR2 reads FQGTGA. The CDR3 nucleotides read TGTGCCAGCAGCTTGGGAGTAGCGGGGTCTCTCGATGAGCAGTTCTTC. Its protein product is CASSLGVAGSLDEQFF.